The 21 T cell receptor beta chains listed next were all sequenced from one sample in a study of T cells in Graves' hyperthyroidism and ophthalmopathy. Amplification yielded TCR beta CDR3 regions, with RNA transcripts as the source. First-round RT-PCR of the TCR CDR3 relied on the HTBI primer set. TCRdb re-analysed the multiplex PCR reads in MiXCR, keeping a single row per CDR3 protein. The sample records fewer than 600,000 distinct CDR3 sequences, approximately 15% being singletons. Sequenced sample: blood. These receptors were taken from a woman aged 18-29 years with Graves' hyperthyroidism.

The rearrangement links TRBV7-9 to TRBJ1-2; 7 positions agree with TRBD1. Germline assignment: CDR1 SEHNR and CDR2 FQNEAQ (reference sequence). V was pared by 5 bases and J by 6 bases, with 12 bases of the junction left unmatched. The CDR3 consists of 15 residues. Written as DNA, the CDR3 is TGTGCCAGCAGCCCCCCTATACGGCAGGGGGATGGCTACACCTTC. This translates into CASSPPIRQGDGYTF.

This clonotype was observed a few times. The genes are TRBV19 and TRBJ2-7; a weak D match, TRBD1 (6 bases). V was pared by 8 bases and J by 0 bases, with 17 bases between. CDR1 and CDR2 (germline): LNHDA, SQIVND (reference sequence). The CDR3 runs to 15 residues. CDR3 nucleotides: TGTGCCAGTTCGCTGGGTGGACAGTCCTCCTACGAGCAGTACTTC. Translated: CASSLGGQSSYEQYF.

This clonotype was recorded at least ten times. The chain couples TRBV11-3 to TRBJ2-3; D gene unclear. Trimming removed 3 bases from V and 6 bases from J, with 4 bases in between. From germline, CDR1 is SGHNT and CDR2 YENEEA. CDR3 length: 11 amino acids. The CDR3 DNA sequence: TGTGCCAGCAGCTTGAGGGATACGCAGTATTTT. It codes for CASSLRDTQYF.

This clonotype was seen just once. The chain recombines TRBV2 with TRBJ2-5, with 7 positions matching TRBD2. The CDR3 runs 13 residues. Germline assignment: CDR1 SNHLY and CDR2 FYNNEI. V was clipped by 4 bases and J by 3 bases; unmatched bases: 2. The CDR3: CASSGGREETQYF. The CDR3 DNA reads as TGTGCCAGCAGTGGTGGGAGGGAAGAGACCCAGTACTTC.

This clonotype was recorded a few times. This chain links TRBV30 with TRBJ2-7; 7 bases map to TRBD1. The CDR3 extends over 13 amino acids. Trimming cost V 1 base and J 6 bases; bases outside gene matches: 6. The germline V gene has CDR1 GTSNPN and CDR2 SVGIG (reference sequence). The CDR3 coding sequence is TGTGCCTGGAGTGCCTATCCAGGGGGCGAGCAGTACTTC. The encoded protein is CAWSAYPGGEQYF.

This clonotype was counted at least ten times. The chain carries TRBV24-1 and TRBJ2-1; TRBD1 matches 12 bases. From germline, CDR1 is KGHDR and CDR2 SFDVKD. V was pared by 4 bases and J by 10 bases, with 7 bases of the junction left unmatched. This CDR3 has 15 amino acids. CDR3 residues: CATSDLGQGAREQFF. CDR3 in DNA: TGTGCCACCAGTGACCTGGGACAGGGGGCGCGAGAGCAGTTCTTC.

This rearrangement joins TRBV6-2 or TRBV6-3 to TRBJ2-3; TRBD2 might be the D (6 bases). The CDR3 sequence is 17 residues long. V gave up 2 bases and J gave up 2 bases, with 17 bases separating them. Germline V gene sequence: CDR1 MNHEY, CDR2 SVGEGT. CDR3 sequence: CASSYTPFGGNTDTQYF. The CDR3 DNA sequence: TGTGCCAGCAGTTACACCCCCTTCGGGGGAAACACAGATACGCAGTATTTT.

This clonotype was counted many times. V and J are TRBV2 and TRBJ2-3; D possibly uses TRBD1 or TRBD2 (5 bases each). Per germline, CDR1 SNHLY and CDR2 FYNNEI. This CDR3 comprises 13 residues. Trimming shortened V by 11 bases and J by 0 bases, and 12 bases separated the two germline ends. The CDR3 DNA follows: TGTGCCGGGGGAGTCATGAGCACAGATACGCAGTATTTT. As protein: CAGGVMSTDTQYF. The full variable domain, with the rest looked up from reference TRBV2 and TRBJ2-3, is EPEVTQTPSHQVTQMGQEVILRCVPISNHLYFYWYRQILGQKVEFLVSFYNNEISEKSEIFDDQFSVERPDGSNFTLKIRSTKLEDSAMYFCAGGVMSTDTQYFGPGTRLTVL.

The chain carries TRBV2 and TRBJ1-1; a possible D gene is TRBD1 (5 bases). V was clipped by 4 bases and J by 1 base, with 10 bases between them. This CDR3 region has 14 residues. Germline values: CDR1 SNHLY, CDR2 FYNNEI. CDR3 DNA sequence: TGTGCCAGCAGTGTCATTGACAGGAACACTGAAGCTTTCTTT. This sequence encodes CASSVIDRNTEAFF. The full variable domain, its missing parts supplied by reference TRBV2 and TRBJ1-1, is EPEVTQTPSHQVTQMGQEVILRCVPISNHLYFYWYRQILGQKVEFLVSFYNNEISEKSEIFDDQFSVERPDGSNFTLKIRSTKLEDSAMYFCASSVIDRNTEAFFGQGTRLTVV.

This clonotype was seen ten or more times. This chain links TRBV6-1 with TRBJ2-3, with a tentative D call TRBD2 (5 bases). The CDR3 contains 16 residues. V gave up 4 bases and J gave up 0 bases, with 14 bases separating them. The germline CDR1 and CDR2 sequences are MNHNS and SASEGT. CDR3 bases: TGTGCCAGCAGTGCCCTAGGAGGAGGTAGCACAGATACGCAGTATTTT. Its translation: CASSALGGGSTDTQYF.

This clonotype has a handful of counts. This rearrangement joins TRBV4-1 to TRBJ1-1; D uncertain. Germline V gives CDR1 MGHRA, CDR2 YSYEKL. The V and J ends lost 1 base and 0 bases respectively, with 6 bases between them. CDR3 length: 14 residues. The CDR3 loop is CASSQVTLNTEAFF. In DNA form, the CDR3 reads TGCGCCAGCAGCCAAGTAACGCTGAACACTGAAGCTTTCTTT.

The chain recombines TRBV10-3 with TRBJ1-4, with 10 bases that match TRBD1. The CDR3 consists of 15 residues. CDR1 and CDR2 from the germline V gene are ENHRY and SYGVKD. V was pared by 10 bases and J by 7 bases, with 12 bases of the junction left unmatched. In nucleotides, the CDR3 is TGTGCCACCATGAGTCCGGGACAGGGGATTGAAAAACTGTTTTTT. Protein product: CATMSPGQGIEKLFF.

This clonotype was seen more than once but under ten times. The rearrangement joins TRBV5-6 to TRBJ2-7; D may be TRBD1 (5 bases). Per germline, CDR1 SGHDT and CDR2 YYEEEE. The CDR3 has 15 residues. V was clipped by 3 bases and J by 3 bases, with 16 bases between them. The CDR3 DNA follows: TGTGCCAGCAGCTATGGCCCCCCAAGGGGCTACGAGCAGTACTTC. Protein sequence: CASSYGPPRGYEQYF.

This clonotype was detected only a few times. V usage is TRBV7-2 and J usage is TRBJ2-2, with D perhaps matching TRBD2 (5 bases). The CDR3 covers 15 residues. Germline V gene lookup returns CDR1 SGHTA and CDR2 FQGNSA. V was cut by 5 bases and J by 6 bases, with 16 bases left in between. The CDR3 is CASSPDSFRAGELFF. CDR3 nucleotide sequence: TGTGCCAGCAGCCCGGACTCGTTCCGCGCCGGGGAGCTGTTTTTT.

This clonotype was seen only a few times. J is TRBJ2-1 and V is TRBV7-3; D is undetermined. The length of the CDR3 is 15 residues. The germline gives CDR1 SGHTA, CDR2 FQGTGA. Trimming removed 1 base from V and 1 base from J, with 8 bases in between. CDR3 bases: TGTGCCAGCAGCTTAAGTCGGGCTTCCTACAATGAGCAGTTCTTC. Residues: CASSLSRASYNEQFF. Full variable domain (remainder filled in from reference TRBV7-3 and TRBJ2-1): GAGVSQTPSNKVTEKGKYVELRCDPISGHTALYWYRQSLGQGPEFLIYFQGTGAADDSGLPNDRFFAVRPEGSVSTLKIQRTERGDSAVYLCASSLSRASYNEQFFGPGTRLTVL.

This clonotype was seen repeatedly, ten times or more. The rearrangement links TRBV5-6 to TRBJ1-3, with D unclear. Germline CDR1 SGHDT, CDR2 YYEEEE. V was shortened by 1 base and J by 2 bases, with 7 bases between the two germline ends. This CDR3 spans 14 amino acids. The CDR3 region is CASSLIPPGNTIYF. CDR3 nucleotide sequence: TGTGCCAGCAGCTTGATACCTCCTGGAAACACCATATATTTT.

This clonotype has only a few counts. This chain uses TRBV6-5 with TRBJ1-2; D might be TRBD1 (5 bases). Per the germline V gene, CDR1 is MNHEY and CDR2 is SVGAGI. The CDR3 spans 16 residues. V was shortened by 2 bases and J by 1 base, with 14 bases between the two germline ends. CDR3 amino acids: CASSYPQGFGNYGYTF. CDR3 nucleotide sequence: TGTGCCAGCAGTTACCCTCAGGGATTCGGTAACTATGGCTACACCTTC.

The sample holds many counts of this clonotype. This rearrangement joins TRBV11-3 to TRBJ2-7; 8 bases match TRBD1. This CDR3 region has 15 residues. Germline loops: CDR1 SGHNT, CDR2 YENEEA. Trimming took 4 bases from V and 0 from J; bases not matched to a gene: 5. The CDR3 spells CASSSSGQGSYEQYF. The CDR3 DNA follows: TGTGCCAGCAGCTCCTCCGGACAGGGCTCCTACGAGCAGTACTTC.

This clonotype was detected many times. The V gene is TRBV5-1, the J gene TRBJ1-1; D is possibly TRBD1 (5 bases). This CDR3 comprises 19 residues. V was cut by 4 bases and J by 1 base, with 26 bases left in between. Looked up from germline, CDR1 is SGHRS and CDR2 is YFSETQ. CDR3 DNA: TGCGCCAGCAGCGGAATCTCCTCCGACAGAACCAAAACGAACACTGAAGCTTTCTTT. The encoded protein is CASSGISSDRTKTNTEAFF.

This clonotype occurred many times. V gene TRBV7-8 combines with J gene TRBJ1-2; no clear D. The V gene lost 0 bases and the J gene lost 1 base, with 9 bases spanning the gap. The germline gives CDR1 SGHVS, CDR2 FQNEAQ. The CDR3 loop spans 15 amino acids. The CDR3 DNA follows: TGTGCCAGCAGCTTAGCCGGCCTGTATAACTATGGCTACACCTTC. This encodes CASSLAGLYNYGYTF.

This clonotype was found many times. The rearrangement links TRBV6-1 to TRBJ2-7, with 9 bases that match TRBD1. This CDR3 contains 15 residues. J was trimmed by 6 bases and V by 2 bases; bases with no gene match: 8. The germline V gene encodes CDR1 MNHNS and CDR2 SASEGT. The CDR3 sequence is CASSERSGQGGEQYV. CDR3 nucleotides: TGTGCCAGCAGTGAAAGGTCGGGACAGGGAGGCGAGCAGTACGTC.